The 14 T cell receptor beta chains below all came from one sample that was sequenced in a study of shared clonotypes between healthy human individuals. The repertoire was sequenced with immunoSEQ multiplex PCR; TCRdb's copy has only in-frame clones and lacks some. The sample holds about 2.2 million clones; around 95% are singletons and the top ten take around 1.7%. The naive CD8 population came from CD45RO-negative cells selected for CCR7, without terminally differentiated effector memory CD45RA+ cells. The sample comprised naive CD8+ T cells from PBMCs. These TCRs come from a man between 18 and 29 years old in good health. Some clones in this sample may be carry-over from other donors' samples.

J is TRBJ2-7 and V is TRBV7-9; a possible D gene is TRBD1 (6 bases). The CDR3 is made up of 15 amino acids. With 5 bases removed from V and 0 bases from J, the gap between germline ends came to 14 bases. CDR1 is SEHNR, CDR2 FQNEAQ, per germline (reference sequence). This CDR3 reads CASSPMKGDSYEQYF. CDR3 in DNA: TGTGCCAGCAGCCCTATGAAGGGGGACTCCTACGAGCAGTACTTC.

This rearrangement joins TRBV15 to TRBJ1-3; D may be TRBD1 (5 bases). The V gene's germline CDR1 is LNHNV and CDR2 YYDKDF (reference sequence). The CDR3 contains 15 residues. Trimming shortened V by 0 bases and J by 7 bases, and 13 bases separated the two germline ends. Written as DNA, the CDR3 is TGTGCCACCAGCAGAGACGGGGCGTTAGGGAACACCATATATTTT. Amino acid sequence: CATSRDGALGNTIYF.

The rearrangement links TRBV10-1 to TRBJ1-2; D might be TRBD1 (5 bases). With 7 bases removed from V and 2 bases from J, the gap between germline ends came to 14 bases. This CDR3 has 14 residues. CDR1 WNHNN and CDR2 SYGVQD come from the germline V gene (reference sequence). The CDR3 DNA follows: TGCGCCAGCATCTGTGGGGCGGTCAACTATGGCTACACCTTC. Translated: CASICGAVNYGYTF.

V is TRBV7-9 and J is TRBJ2-7, with D perhaps being TRBD1 or TRBD2 (5 bases each). CDR3 length equals 14 residues. V was clipped by 1 base and J by 3 bases, with 10 bases between them. The germline V gene has CDR1 SEHNR and CDR2 FQNEAQ (reference sequence). CDR3 bases: TGTGCCAGCAGCTTAGTGACAGACTACTACGAGCAGTACTTC. Its translation is CASSLVTDYYEQYF.

The chain employs TRBV11-2 and TRBJ2-7; a weak D match, TRBD1 (5 bases). The CDR3 is 17 amino acids. CDR1 is SGHAT, CDR2 FQNNGV, per germline. Between the trimmed V and J ends, which lost 2 bases and 1 base, there was a span of 18 bases. CDR3 DNA: TGTGCCAGCAGCTTAAGTTCCATCGCCGACAGATCCTACGAGCAGTACTTC. This encodes CASSLSSIADRSYEQYF.

The CDR3 protein is CAWRMTGGYEQYF. In nucleotides, the CDR3 is TGTGCCTGGAGGATGACAGGGGGCTACGAGCAGTACTTC. The genes are TRBV30 and TRBJ2-7, with TRBD1 matching 9 bases. CDR3 size: 13 residues. Germline CDR1 is GTSNPN and CDR2 is SVGIG (reference sequence). With V trimmed by 3 bases and J by 3 bases, 3 bases remained unmatched. Full variable domain (remainder filled in from reference TRBV30 and TRBJ2-7): SQTIHQWPATLVQPVGSPLSLECTVEGTSNPNLYWYRQAAGRGLQLLFYSVGIGQISSEVPQNLSASRPQDRQFILSSKKLLLSDSGFYLCAWRMTGGYEQYFGPGTRLTVT.

The chain recombines TRBV11-1 with TRBJ2-7, with TRBD1 matching over 8 bases. Trimming removed 5 bases from V and 6 bases from J; junction bases left unmatched: 6. From germline, CDR1 is SGHAT and CDR2 FQDESV (reference sequence). This CDR3 is built from 13 residues. The CDR3 DNA is TGTGCCAGCAGCATTACAGGGGGACGCGAGCAGTACTTC. Translation gives CASSITGGREQYF. The whole variable domain, filled in from reference TRBV11-1 and TRBJ2-7, reads EAEVAQSPRYKITEKSQAVAFWCDPISGHATLYWYRQILGQGPELLVQFQDESVVDDSQLPKDRFSAERLKGVDSTLKIQPAELGDSAMYLCASSITGGREQYFGPGTRLTVT.

The chain combines TRBV11-1 with TRBJ2-7; D may be TRBD1 or TRBD2 (5 bases each). This CDR3 is 12 amino acids long. CDR1 is SGHAT and CDR2 is FQDESV in the germline V gene (reference sequence). The V end was cut by 3 bases, the J end by 3 bases, with 6 bases between. This CDR3 reads CASSLRGYEQYF. The CDR3 DNA sequence: TGTGCCAGCAGCTTGAGGGGCTACGAGCAGTACTTC.

This clone was recorded a few times. The chain recombines TRBV19 with TRBJ1-5; D perhaps matches TRBD1 (5 bases). CDR1 is LNHDA and CDR2 is SQIVND in the germline V gene (reference sequence). V gave up 6 bases and J gave up 0 bases, with 12 bases separating them. The CDR3 is 15 residues long. CDR3 sequence: CASSFRGLSNQPQHF. In nucleotides, the CDR3 is TGTGCCAGTAGCTTTCGGGGACTTAGCAATCAGCCCCAGCATTTT.

A note on this clone: Germline is not matched at one junction end, which may reflect a read error. The chain links TRBV30 to TRBJ1-3; D is possibly TRBD1 (5 bases). Germline CDR1 reads GTSNPN; CDR2 reads SVGIG (reference sequence). The CDR3 totals 11 residues. The chain's CDR3 is CLGDSGNTIYF. DNA for the CDR3: TGCCTAGGGGACTCTGGAAACACCATATATTTT.

This clone has a single count. The chain recombines TRBV7-9 with TRBJ1-2; 8 bases are shared with TRBD1. Trimming took 5 bases from V and 4 from J; bases not matched to a gene: 12. The CDR3 length is 16 residues. The germline gives CDR1 SEHNR, CDR2 FQNEAQ (reference sequence). As DNA, the CDR3 is TGTGCCAGCAGCGCCCCCCCGACAGGGGATTTCTATGGCTACACCTTC. It translates to CASSAPPTGDFYGYTF.

This clone appeared a single time. The chain links TRBV10-2 to TRBJ2-5; D may be TRBD2 (6 bases). The V end lost 0 bases, the J end lost 4 bases, and 18 bases lay between the germline ends. Germline CDR1 WSHSY, CDR2 SAAADI. The CDR3 has 17 residues. CDR3 coding DNA: TGCGCCAGCAGTGAGTCCCCCAAGGAGGGAGTTTCAGAGACCCAGTACTTC. Protein product: CASSESPKEGVSETQYF.

The gene calls are TRBV6-5 and TRBJ1-5, with a possible D match to TRBD1 (6 bases). Germline lookup yields CDR1 MNHEY and CDR2 SVGAGI. The CDR3 is 12 amino acids. The V and J ends lost 10 bases and 7 bases respectively, with 14 bases between them. Here the CDR3 DNA reads TGTGCCACCAACAGGGTTGGACAGCCCCAGCATTTT. This translates into CATNRVGQPQHF.

The V gene is TRBV7-9, the J gene TRBJ2-5, with 7 bases aligning to TRBD1. CDR3 length: 15 residues. With V trimmed by 5 bases and J by 5 bases, 11 bases remained unmatched. Germline CDR1 and CDR2: SEHNR and FQNEAQ (reference sequence). CDR3 nucleotide sequence: TGTGCCAGCAGCCCCGGGACAGACCTATTGGAGACCCAGTACTTC. This sequence encodes CASSPGTDLLETQYF. Filled out from reference TRBV7-9 and TRBJ2-5, the complete variable domain reads DTGVSQNPRHKITKRGQNVTFRCDPISEHNRLYWYRQTLGQGPEFLTYFQNEAQLEKSRLLSDRFSAERPKGSFSTLEIQRTEQGDSAMYLCASSPGTDLLETQYFGPGTRLLVL.